Below are 3 T cell receptor beta chains sequenced from a single sample in a study of vaccination effects on CD4 cells after COVID-19. CD4+ T cells specific for antigen were expanded with viral peptide pools by the ViraFEST assay before sequencing. Following an approximately eleven-day culture, CD4+ T cells were purified. Vaccine administered to participants consisted of two doses of either BNT162b2 or mRNA-1273. These TCRs are of unknown antigen specificity. Profiling relied on immunoSEQ multiplex PCR, and the TCRdb table lists in-frame clones only, not all of them. The sample includes 25,000 to 30,000 clones, roughly 74% of them seen just once. The sequences come from CD4+ T cells from PBMCs cultured with HCoV-OC43 spike peptides, collected after COVID-19 vaccination. This sample's subset: HCoV-OC43 spike overlapping peptide pool stimulation. The source is a human donor who received a COVID-19 vaccine.

This chain connects TRBV3-1 (or the pseudogene TRBV3-2) to TRBJ2-1; D is possibly TRBD2 (6 bases). Trimming took 4 bases from V and 5 from J, leaving 18 bases between them. Germline V CDR1 and CDR2: LGHDT, YNNKEL (reference sequence). The CDR3 length is 16 residues. The CDR3 protein is CASSPALAFRDNEQFF. CDR3 DNA sequence: TGTGCCAGCAGCCCAGCCCTAGCGTTCCGGGACAATGAGCAGTTCTTC.

The rearrangement uses TRBV5-4 and TRBJ2-3; 7 bases agree with TRBD1. V trimming: 1 base; J trimming: 3 bases; junction bases outside the gene matches: 11. The CDR3 runs 17 residues. CDR1 is SGHNT, CDR2 YYREEE, per germline (reference sequence). CDR3 sequence (DNA): TGTGCCAGCAGCTTGCCCCGACAGGGTTGGGGAACAGATACGCAGTATTTT. Residues: CASSLPRQGWGTDTQYF.

The rearrangement links TRBV9 to TRBJ1-3; D gene uncertain. The CDR3 consists of 17 residues. Trimming pared 0 bases from V and 7 bases from J, leaving 20 bases between. Germline V gene sequence: CDR1 SGDLS, CDR2 YYNGEE. The CDR3 nucleotides are TGTGCCAGCAGCGTAGTTCCTAAACCCGGAACACGGAACACCATATATTTT. Protein: CASSVVPKPGTRNTIYF. The whole variable domain, remainder taken from reference TRBV9 and TRBJ1-3, is DSGVTQTPKHLITATGQRVTLRCSPRSGDLSVYWYQQSLDQGLQFLIQYYNGEERAKGNILERFSAQQFPDLHSELNLSSLELGDSALYFCASSVVPKPGTRNTIYFGEGSWLTVV.